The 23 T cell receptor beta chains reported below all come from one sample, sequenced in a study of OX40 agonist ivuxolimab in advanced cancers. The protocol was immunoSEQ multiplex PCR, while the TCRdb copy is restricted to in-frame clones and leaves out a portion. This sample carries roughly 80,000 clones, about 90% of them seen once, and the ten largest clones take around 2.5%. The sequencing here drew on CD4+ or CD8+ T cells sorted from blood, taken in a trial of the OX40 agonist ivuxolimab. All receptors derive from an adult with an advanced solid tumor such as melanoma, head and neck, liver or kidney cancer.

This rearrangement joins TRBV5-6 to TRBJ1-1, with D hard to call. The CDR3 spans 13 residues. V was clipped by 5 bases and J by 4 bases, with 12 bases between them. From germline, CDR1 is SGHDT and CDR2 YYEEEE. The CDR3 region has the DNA TGTGCCAGCAGTTTGCGCGGGCTCACTGAAGCTTTCTTT. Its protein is CASSLRGLTEAFF.

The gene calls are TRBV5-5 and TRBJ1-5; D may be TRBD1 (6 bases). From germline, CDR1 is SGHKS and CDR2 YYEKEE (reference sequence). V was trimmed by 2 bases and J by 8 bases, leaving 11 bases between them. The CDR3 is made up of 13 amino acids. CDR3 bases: TGTGCCAGCAGCTTCGGGGGCTTAGAGCCCCAGCATTTT. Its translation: CASSFGGLEPQHF.

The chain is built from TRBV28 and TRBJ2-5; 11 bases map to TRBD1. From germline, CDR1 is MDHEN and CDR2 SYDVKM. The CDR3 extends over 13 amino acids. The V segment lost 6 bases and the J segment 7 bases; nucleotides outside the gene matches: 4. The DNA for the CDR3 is TGTGCCAGCAGGGGGACAGGGGGGCGGACCCAGTACTTC. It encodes CASRGTGGRTQYF.

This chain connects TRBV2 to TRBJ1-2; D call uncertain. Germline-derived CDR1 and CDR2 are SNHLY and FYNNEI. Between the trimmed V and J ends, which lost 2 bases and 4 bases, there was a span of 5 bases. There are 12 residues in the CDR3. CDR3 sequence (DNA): TGTGCCAGCAGTGAAAGGCTCTATGGCTACACCTTC. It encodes CASSERLYGYTF.

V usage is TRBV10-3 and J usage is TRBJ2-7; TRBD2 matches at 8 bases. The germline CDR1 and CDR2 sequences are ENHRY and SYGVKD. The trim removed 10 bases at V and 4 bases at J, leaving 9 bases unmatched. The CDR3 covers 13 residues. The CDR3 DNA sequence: TGTGCCACCCGACCGGGAGGGCCTTACGAGCAGTACTTC. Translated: CATRPGGPYEQYF.

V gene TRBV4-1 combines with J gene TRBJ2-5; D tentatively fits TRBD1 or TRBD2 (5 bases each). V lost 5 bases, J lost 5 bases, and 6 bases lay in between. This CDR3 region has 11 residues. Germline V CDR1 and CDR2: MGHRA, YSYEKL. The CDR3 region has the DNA TGCGCCAGCAGCTGGGGGGAGACCCAGTACTTC. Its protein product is CASSWGETQYF.

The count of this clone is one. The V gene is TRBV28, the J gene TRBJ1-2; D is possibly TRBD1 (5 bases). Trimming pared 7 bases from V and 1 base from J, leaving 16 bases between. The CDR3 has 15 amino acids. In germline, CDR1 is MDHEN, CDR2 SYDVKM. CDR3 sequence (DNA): TGTGCCAGCAATCACAGGCCCACCTTTAACTATGGCTACACCTTC. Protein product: CASNHRPTFNYGYTF.

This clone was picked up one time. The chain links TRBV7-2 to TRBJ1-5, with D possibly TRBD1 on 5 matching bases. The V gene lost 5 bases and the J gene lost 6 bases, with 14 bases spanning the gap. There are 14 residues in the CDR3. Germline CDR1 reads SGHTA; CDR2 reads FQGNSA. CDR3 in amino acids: CASSPRAGSQPQHF. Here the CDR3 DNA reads TGTGCCAGCAGCCCCAGGGCAGGGAGTCAGCCCCAGCATTTT.

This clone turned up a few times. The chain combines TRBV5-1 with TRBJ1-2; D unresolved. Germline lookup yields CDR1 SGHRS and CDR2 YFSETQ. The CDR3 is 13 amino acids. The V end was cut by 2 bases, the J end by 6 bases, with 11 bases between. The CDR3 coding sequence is TGCGCCAGCAGCTTTGGGGTTTTGGATGGCTACACCTTC. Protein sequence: CASSFGVLDGYTF.

The CDR3 DNA follows: TGCGCCATGACGGACAGGGGGGCACCCTACGAGCAGTACTTC. Protein: CAMTDRGAPYEQYF. The V gene is TRBV10-1, the J gene TRBJ2-7, with 10 positions matching TRBD1. The V gene end was trimmed by 10 bases and the J gene end by 2 bases; junction bases not matched to a gene: 8. This CDR3 has 14 residues. Germline loops: CDR1 WNHNN, CDR2 SYGVQD (reference sequence).

The CDR3 nucleotides are TGTGCCAGCAGTGTAACAGGCTTCAACTATGGCTACACCTTC. It yields the protein CASSVTGFNYGYTF. The rearrangement joins TRBV6-1 to TRBJ1-2, with D possibly TRBD1 on 5 matching bases. V shed 4 bases and J shed 2 bases, with 11 bases lying between them. Germline assignment: CDR1 MNHNS and CDR2 SASEGT. This CDR3 has 14 residues.

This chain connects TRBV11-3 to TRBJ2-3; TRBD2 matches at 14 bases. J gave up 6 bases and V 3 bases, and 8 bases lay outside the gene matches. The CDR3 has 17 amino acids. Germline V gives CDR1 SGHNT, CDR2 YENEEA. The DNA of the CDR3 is TGTGCCAGCAGCTTTGCCGGGACTAGCGGGAGCTGGGATACGCAGTATTTT. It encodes CASSFAGTSGSWDTQYF. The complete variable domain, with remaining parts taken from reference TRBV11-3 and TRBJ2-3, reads EAGVVQSPRYKIIEKKQPVAFWCNPISGHNTLYWYLQNLGQGPELLIRYENEEAVDDSQLPKDRFSAERLKGVDSTLKIQPAELGDSAVYLCASSFAGTSGSWDTQYFGPGTRLTVL.

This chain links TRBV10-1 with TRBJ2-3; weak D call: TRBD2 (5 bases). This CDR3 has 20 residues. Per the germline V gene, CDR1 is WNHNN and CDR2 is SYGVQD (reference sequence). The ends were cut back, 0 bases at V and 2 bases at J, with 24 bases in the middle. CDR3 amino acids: CASSESTRQRVRYDTDTQYF. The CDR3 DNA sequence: TGCGCCAGCAGTGAGTCTACGCGGCAGAGGGTTCGGTACGACACAGATACGCAGTATTTT.

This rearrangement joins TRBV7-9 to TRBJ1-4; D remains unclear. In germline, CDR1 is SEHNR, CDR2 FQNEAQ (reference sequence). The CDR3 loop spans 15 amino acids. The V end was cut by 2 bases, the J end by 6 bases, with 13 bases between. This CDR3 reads CASSLTVKPHEKLFF. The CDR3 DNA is TGTGCCAGCAGCTTAACGGTCAAGCCCCATGAAAAACTGTTTTTT.

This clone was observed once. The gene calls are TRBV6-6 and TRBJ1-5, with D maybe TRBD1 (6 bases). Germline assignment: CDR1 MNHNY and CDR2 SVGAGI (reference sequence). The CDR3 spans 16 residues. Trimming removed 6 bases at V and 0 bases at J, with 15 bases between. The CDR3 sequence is CASRDNRAGSNQPQHF. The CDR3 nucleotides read TGTGCCAGCAGAGACAACAGGGCAGGTAGCAATCAGCCCCAGCATTTT.

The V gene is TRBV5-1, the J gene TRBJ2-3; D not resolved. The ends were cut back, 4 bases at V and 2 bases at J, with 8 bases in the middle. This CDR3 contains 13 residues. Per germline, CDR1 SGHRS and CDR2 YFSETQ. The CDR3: CASSDQATDTQYF. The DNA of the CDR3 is TGCGCCAGCAGCGATCAAGCCACAGATACGCAGTATTTT.

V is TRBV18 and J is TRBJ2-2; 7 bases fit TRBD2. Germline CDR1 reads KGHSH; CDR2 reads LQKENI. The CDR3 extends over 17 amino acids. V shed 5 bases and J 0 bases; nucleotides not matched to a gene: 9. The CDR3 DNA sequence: TGTGCCAGCTCAACGACTAGCAGTCAACCGAACACCGGGGAGCTGTTTTTT. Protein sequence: CASSTTSSQPNTGELFF.

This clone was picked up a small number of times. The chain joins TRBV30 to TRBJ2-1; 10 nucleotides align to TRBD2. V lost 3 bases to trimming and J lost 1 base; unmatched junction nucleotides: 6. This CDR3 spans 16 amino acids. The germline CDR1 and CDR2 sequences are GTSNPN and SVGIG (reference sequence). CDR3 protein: CAWSQRGGRSYNEQFF. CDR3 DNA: TGTGCCTGGAGCCAGCGGGGGGGCCGGTCCTACAATGAGCAGTTCTTC.

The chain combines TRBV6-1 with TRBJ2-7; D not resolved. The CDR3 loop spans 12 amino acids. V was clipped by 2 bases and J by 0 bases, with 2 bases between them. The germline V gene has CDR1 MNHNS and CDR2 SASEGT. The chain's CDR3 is CASSEHSYEQYF. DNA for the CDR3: TGTGCCAGCAGTGAACACTCCTACGAGCAGTACTTC.

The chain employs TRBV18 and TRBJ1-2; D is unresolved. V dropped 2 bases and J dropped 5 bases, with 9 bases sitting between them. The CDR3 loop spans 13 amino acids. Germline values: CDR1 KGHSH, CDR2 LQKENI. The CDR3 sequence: CASSPTGLYGYTF. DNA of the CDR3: TGTGCCAGCTCACCAACGGGTCTATATGGCTACACCTTC.

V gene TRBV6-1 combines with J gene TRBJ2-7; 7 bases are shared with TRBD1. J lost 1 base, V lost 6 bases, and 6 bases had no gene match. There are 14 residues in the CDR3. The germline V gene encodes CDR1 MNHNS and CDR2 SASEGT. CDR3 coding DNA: TGTGCCAGCAGCCTCGGGACAGCTTCCTACGAGCAGTACTTC. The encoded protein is CASSLGTASYEQYF.

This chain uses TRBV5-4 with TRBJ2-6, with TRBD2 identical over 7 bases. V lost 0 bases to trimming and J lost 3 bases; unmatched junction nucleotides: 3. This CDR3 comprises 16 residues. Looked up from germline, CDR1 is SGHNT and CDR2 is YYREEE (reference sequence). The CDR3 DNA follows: TGTGCCAGCAGCTTGGGGACTAGAGGTGGGGCCAACGTCCTGACTTTC. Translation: CASSLGTRGGANVLTF.

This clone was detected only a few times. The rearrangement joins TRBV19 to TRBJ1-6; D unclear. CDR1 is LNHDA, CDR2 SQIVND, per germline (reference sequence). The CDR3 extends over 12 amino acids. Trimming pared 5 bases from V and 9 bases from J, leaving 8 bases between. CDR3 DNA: TGTGCCAGTAGTGCCGTCAGTTCACCCCTCCACTTT. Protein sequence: CASSAVSSPLHF. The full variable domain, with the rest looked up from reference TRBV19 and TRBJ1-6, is DGGITQSPKYLFRKEGQNVTLSCEQNLNHDAMYWYRQDPGQGLRLIYYSQIVNDFQKGDIAEGYSVSREKKESFPLTVTSAQKNPTAFYLCASSAVSSPLHFGNGTRLTVT.